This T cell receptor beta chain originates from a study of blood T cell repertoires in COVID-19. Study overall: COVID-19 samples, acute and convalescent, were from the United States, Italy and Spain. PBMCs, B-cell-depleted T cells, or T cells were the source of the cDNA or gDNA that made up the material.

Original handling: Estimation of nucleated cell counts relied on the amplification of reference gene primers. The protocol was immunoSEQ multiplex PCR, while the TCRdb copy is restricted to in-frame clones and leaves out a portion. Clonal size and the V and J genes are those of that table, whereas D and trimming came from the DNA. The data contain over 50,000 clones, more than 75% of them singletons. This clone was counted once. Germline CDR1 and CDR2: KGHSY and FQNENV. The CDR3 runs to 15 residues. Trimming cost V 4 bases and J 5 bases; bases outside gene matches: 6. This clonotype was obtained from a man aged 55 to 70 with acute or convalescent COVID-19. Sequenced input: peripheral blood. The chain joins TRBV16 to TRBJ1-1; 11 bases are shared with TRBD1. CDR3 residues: CASSPPGQGATEAFF. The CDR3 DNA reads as TGTGCCAGCAGCCCCCCCGGACAGGGGGCGACTGAAGCTTTCTTT.